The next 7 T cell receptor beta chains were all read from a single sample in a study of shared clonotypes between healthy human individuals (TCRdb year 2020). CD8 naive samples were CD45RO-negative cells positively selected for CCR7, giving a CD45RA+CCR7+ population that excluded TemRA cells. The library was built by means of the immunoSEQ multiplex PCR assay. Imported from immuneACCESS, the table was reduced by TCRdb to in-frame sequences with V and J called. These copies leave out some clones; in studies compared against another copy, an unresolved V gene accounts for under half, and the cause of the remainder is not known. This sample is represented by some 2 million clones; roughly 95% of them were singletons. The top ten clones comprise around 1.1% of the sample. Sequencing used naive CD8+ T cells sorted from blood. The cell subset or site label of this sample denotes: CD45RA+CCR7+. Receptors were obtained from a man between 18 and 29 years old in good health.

CDR3: CASSIAPDVGTKNIQYF. CDR3 DNA: TGTGCCAGTAGTATAGCCCCCGACGTGGGTACCAAAAACATTCAGTACTTC. The chain uses TRBV19 and TRBJ2-4; D not certain. V was shortened by 1 base and J by 2 bases, with 15 bases between the two germline ends. This CDR3 has 17 amino acids. CDR1 and CDR2 from the germline V gene are LNHDA and SQIVND (reference sequence).

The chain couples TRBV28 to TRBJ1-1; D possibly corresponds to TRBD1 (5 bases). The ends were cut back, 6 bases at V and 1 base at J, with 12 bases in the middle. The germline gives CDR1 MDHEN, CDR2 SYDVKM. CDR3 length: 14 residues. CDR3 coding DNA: TGTGCCAGCAGCCACTGGGGGACGAACACTGAAGCTTTCTTT. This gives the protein CASSHWGTNTEAFF.

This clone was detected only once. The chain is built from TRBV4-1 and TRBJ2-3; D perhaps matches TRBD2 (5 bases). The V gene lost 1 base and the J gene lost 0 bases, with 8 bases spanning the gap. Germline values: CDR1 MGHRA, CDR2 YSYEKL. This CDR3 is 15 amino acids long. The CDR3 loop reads CASSQAGFSTDTQYF. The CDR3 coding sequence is TGCGCCAGCAGCCAAGCGGGGTTTAGCACAGATACGCAGTATTTT.

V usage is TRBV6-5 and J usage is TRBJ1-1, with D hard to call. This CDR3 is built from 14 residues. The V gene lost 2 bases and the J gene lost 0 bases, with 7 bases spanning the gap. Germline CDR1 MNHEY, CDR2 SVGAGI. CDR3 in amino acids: CASSYHHLNTEAFF. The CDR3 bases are TGTGCCAGCAGTTACCATCATTTGAACACTGAAGCTTTCTTT.

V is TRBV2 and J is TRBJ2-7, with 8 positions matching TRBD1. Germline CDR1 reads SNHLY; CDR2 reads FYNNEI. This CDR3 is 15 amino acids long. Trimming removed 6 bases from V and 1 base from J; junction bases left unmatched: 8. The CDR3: CASRSPGQGSYEQYF. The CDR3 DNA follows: TGTGCCAGCAGGTCGCCCGGACAGGGTTCCTACGAGCAGTACTTC.

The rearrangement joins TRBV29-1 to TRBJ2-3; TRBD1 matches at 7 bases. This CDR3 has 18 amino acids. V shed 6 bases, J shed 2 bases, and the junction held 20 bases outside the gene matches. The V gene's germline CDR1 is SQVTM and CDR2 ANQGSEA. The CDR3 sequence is CSVTTPDRMWADTDTQYF. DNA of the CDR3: TGCAGCGTCACAACTCCGGACAGGATGTGGGCGGACACAGATACGCAGTATTTT.

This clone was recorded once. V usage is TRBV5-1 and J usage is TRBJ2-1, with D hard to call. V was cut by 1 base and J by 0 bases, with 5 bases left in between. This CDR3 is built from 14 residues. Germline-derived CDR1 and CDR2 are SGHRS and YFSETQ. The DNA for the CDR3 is TGCGCCAGCAGCTTGACTACCTCCTACAATGAGCAGTTCTTC. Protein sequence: CASSLTTSYNEQFF.